Below are 2 T cell receptor beta chains sequenced from a single sample in a study of blood T cell repertoires in COVID-19. Sequencing used immunoSEQ multiplex PCR; TCRdb keeps in-frame clones, though not all of them. The table lists 150,000 to 200,000 clones, 88% of them singletons. Sequencing was performed on PBMCs or T cells enriched from blood (not recorded which). The origin of the receptors is a woman younger than 35 who had recovered from COVID-19.

The rearrangement links TRBV12-3 or TRBV12-4 to TRBJ1-4; D ambiguous. Trimming stripped 3 bases from V and 4 bases from J, with 6 bases between. This CDR3 contains 13 residues. CDR3 DNA sequence: TGTGCCAGCAGTTTCGCGGGTAATGAAAAACTGTTTTTT. This sequence encodes CASSFAGNEKLFF.

The chain combines TRBV2 with TRBJ1-3; D ambiguous. Trimming removed 8 bases at V and 0 bases at J, with 20 bases between. CDR1 is SNHLY and CDR2 is FYNNEI in the germline V gene. This CDR3 region has 17 residues. This CDR3 is CASHGFAEYSSGNTIYF. In DNA form, the CDR3 reads TGTGCCAGCCATGGATTCGCGGAGTATTCCTCTGGAAACACCATATATTTT.